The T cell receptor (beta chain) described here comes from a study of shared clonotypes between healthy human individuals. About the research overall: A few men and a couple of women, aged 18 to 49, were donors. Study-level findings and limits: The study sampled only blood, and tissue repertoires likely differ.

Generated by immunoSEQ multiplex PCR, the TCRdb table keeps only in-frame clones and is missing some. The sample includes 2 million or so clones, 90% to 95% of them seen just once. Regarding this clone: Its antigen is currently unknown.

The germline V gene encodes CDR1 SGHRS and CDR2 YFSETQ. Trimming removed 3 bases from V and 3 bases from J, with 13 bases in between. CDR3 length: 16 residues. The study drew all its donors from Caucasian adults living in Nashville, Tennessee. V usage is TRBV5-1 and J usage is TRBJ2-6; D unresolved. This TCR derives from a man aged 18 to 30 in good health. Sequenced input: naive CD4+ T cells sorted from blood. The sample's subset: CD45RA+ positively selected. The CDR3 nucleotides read TGCGCCAGCAGCTATGGAAAGAAGGGTGGGGCCAACGTCCTGACTTTC. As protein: CASSYGKKGGANVLTF.